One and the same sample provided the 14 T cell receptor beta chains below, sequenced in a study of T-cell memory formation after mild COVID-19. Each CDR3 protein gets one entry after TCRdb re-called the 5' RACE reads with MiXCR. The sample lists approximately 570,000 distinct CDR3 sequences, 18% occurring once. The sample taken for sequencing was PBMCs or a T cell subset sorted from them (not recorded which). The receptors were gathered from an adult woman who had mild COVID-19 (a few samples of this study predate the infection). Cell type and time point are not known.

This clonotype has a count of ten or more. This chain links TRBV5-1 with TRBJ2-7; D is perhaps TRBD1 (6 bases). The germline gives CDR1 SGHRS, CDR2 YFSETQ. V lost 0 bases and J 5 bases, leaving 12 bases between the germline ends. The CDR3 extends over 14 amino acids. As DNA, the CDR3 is TGCGCCAGCAGCTTGGGGCAGGGGTCTGACGAGCAGTACTTC. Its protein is CASSLGQGSDEQYF.

The CDR3 DNA sequence: TGTGCCAGCAGTTACAGGGTTCCCACAGATACGCAGTATTTT. Translation gives CASSYRVPTDTQYF. The genes are TRBV6-5 and TRBJ2-3, with unresolved D. The CDR3 length is 14 residues. Trimming stripped 2 bases from V and 2 bases from J, with 8 bases between. CDR1 is MNHEY and CDR2 is SVGAGI in the germline V gene.

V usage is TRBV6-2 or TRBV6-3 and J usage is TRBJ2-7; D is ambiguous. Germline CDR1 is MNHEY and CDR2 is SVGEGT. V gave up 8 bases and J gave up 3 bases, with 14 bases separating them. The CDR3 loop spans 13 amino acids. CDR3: CASALRRIYEQYF. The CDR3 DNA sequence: TGTGCCAGCGCCCTTCGGCGGATCTACGAGCAGTACTTC.

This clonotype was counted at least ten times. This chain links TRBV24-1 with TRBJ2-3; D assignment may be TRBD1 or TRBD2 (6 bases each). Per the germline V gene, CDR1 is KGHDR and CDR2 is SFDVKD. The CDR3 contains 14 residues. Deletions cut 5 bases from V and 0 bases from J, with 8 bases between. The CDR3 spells CATSGRGSTDTQYF. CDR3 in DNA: TGTGCCACCAGTGGGAGGGGGAGCACAGATACGCAGTATTTT.

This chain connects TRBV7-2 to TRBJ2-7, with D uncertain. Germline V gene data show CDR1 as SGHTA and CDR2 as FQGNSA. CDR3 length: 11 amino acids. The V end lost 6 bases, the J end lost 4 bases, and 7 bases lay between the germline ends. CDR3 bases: TGTGCCAGCAGAGGCGAATACGAGCAGTACTTC. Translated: CASRGEYEQYF.

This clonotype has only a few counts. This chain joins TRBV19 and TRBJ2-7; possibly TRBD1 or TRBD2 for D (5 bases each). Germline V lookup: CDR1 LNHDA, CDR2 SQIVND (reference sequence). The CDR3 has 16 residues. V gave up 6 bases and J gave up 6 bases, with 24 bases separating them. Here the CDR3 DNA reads TGTGCCAGTAGCGAACAAAGGCAGGGACGTCGAGGCGAGCAGTACTTC. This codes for CASSEQRQGRRGEQYF.

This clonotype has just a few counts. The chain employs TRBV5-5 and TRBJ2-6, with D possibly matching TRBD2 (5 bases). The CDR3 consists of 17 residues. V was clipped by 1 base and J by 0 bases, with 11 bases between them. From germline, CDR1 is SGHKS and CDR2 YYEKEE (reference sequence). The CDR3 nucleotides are TGTGCCAGCAGCTTGCGGGTAGGAGGCTCTGGGGCCAACGTCCTGACTTTC. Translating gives CASSLRVGGSGANVLTF. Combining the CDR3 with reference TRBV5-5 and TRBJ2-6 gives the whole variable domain DAGVTQSPTHLIKTRGQQVTLRCSPISGHKSVSWYQQVLGQGPQFIFQYYEKEERGRGNFPDRFSARQFPNYSSELNVNALLLGDSALYLCASSLRVGGSGANVLTFGAGSRLTVL.

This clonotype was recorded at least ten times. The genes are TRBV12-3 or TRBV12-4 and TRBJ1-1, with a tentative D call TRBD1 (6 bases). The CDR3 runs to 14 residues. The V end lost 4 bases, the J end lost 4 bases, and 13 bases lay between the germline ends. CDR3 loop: CASSSTGRSTEAFF. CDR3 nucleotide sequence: TGTGCCAGCAGTTCGACAGGACGGTCCACTGAAGCTTTCTTT.

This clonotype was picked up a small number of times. The CDR3 sequence is CASSLRQGATSGANVLTF. The CDR3 DNA is TGTGCCAGCAGCCTTAGACAGGGGGCCACCTCTGGGGCCAACGTCCTGACTTTC. The J gene is TRBJ2-6, the V gene TRBV7-3; TRBD1 matches at 10 bases. Germline CDR1 is SGHTA and CDR2 is FQGTGA. CDR3 size: 18 residues. The junction had 7 bases not matched to a gene; V was cut back by 5 bases and J by 0 bases.

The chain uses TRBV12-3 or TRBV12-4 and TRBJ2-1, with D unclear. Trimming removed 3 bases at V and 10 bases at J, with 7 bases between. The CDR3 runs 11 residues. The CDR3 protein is CASSFTREQFF. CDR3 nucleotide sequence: TGTGCCAGCAGTTTTACCAGGGAGCAGTTCTTC.

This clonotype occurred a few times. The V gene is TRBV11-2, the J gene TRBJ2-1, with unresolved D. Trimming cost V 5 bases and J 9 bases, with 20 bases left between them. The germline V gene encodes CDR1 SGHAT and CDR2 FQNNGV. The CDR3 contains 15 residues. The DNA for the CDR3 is TGTGCCAGCAGCCCGCTCGATGTAGTTGGTGTTGAGCAGTTCTTC. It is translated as CASSPLDVVGVEQFF.

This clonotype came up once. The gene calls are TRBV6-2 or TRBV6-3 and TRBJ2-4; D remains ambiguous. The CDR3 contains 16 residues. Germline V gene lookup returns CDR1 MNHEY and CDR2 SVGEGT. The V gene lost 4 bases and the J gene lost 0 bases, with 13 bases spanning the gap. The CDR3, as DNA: TGTGCCAGCAGTTCTACGGTAGCCCTAGCCAAAAACATTCAGTACTTC. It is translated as CASSSTVALAKNIQYF.

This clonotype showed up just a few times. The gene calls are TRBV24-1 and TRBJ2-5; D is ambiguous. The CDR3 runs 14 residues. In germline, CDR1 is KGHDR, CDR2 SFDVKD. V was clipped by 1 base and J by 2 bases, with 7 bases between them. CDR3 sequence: CATSDLTTQETQYF. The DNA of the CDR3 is TGTGCCACCAGTGATTTAACAACTCAAGAGACCCAGTACTTC.

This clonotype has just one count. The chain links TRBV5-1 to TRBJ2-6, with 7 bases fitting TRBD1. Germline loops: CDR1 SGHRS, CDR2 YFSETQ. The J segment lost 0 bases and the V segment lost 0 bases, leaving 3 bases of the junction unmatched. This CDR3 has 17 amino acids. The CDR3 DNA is TGCGCCAGCAGCTTGGGACAGGGCCTCTCTGGGGCCAACGTCCTGACTTTC. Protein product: CASSLGQGLSGANVLTF.